The 27 T cell receptor beta chains presented below share a single source sample, sequenced in a study of PD-L1 blockade in urothelial cancer. The protocol was immunoSEQ multiplex PCR, while the TCRdb copy is restricted to in-frame clones and leaves out a portion. The sample comprises around 110,000 clones, less than 95% of which are singletons, and 3.5% to 4.5% rests with the top ten. Time point defined: peripheral blood 6 weeks after treatment start. The sample was PBMCs, taken around atezolizumab (anti-PD-L1) treatment. The receptor set was obtained from a man aged 55 to 69 with urothelial cancer.

V and J are TRBV27 and TRBJ1-6, with D tentatively TRBD1 (5 bases). This CDR3 region has 21 residues. CDR1 and CDR2 from the germline V gene are MNHEY and SMNVEV (reference sequence). The V and J ends lost 9 bases and 0 bases respectively, with 30 bases between them. The CDR3 is CARKPGLHPQAFGSYNSPLHF. As DNA, the CDR3 is TGTGCCAGGAAACCGGGACTCCATCCGCAGGCGTTCGGCTCCTATAATTCACCCCTCCACTTT.

The chain has TRBV5-4 and TRBJ2-3; D is perhaps TRBD2 (6 bases). This CDR3 contains 15 residues. Deletions cut 3 bases from V and 8 bases from J, with 19 bases between. Per the germline V gene, CDR1 is SGHNT and CDR2 is YYREEE (reference sequence). The CDR3 nucleotides are TGTGCCAGCAGCTCTTTAGGAGGGATTGATCTTACGCAGTATTTT. This gives the protein CASSSLGGIDLTQYF.

This chain links TRBV5-3 with TRBJ2-3, with 13 bases aligning to TRBD2. TRBV5-3 is annotated as an ORF whose role is uncertain. There are 18 residues in the CDR3. Germline trimming cut 0 bases from V and 1 base from J; bases unmatched to any gene: 5. This chain's CDR3 is CARSLGLAGGPCTDTQYF. Written as DNA, the CDR3 is TGTGCCAGAAGCTTGGGACTAGCGGGGGGTCCCTGCACAGATACGCAGTATTTT.

This clone turned up a few times. The chain employs TRBV5-6 and TRBJ2-7; 10 nucleotides match TRBD1. CDR1 is SGHDT and CDR2 is YYEEEE in the germline V gene. Trimming at V came to 4 bases and at J to 5 bases, leaving 3 bases not matched to a gene. The CDR3 has 13 amino acids. CDR3 DNA sequence: TGTGCCAGCAGCCGGGACAGGGGCCACGAGCAGTACTTC. Translated, it gives CASSRDRGHEQYF.

The CDR3 here is CASSEGMRLAGEQYF. The DNA of the CDR3 is TGTGCCAGTAGCGAGGGAATGAGGCTAGCGGGAGAGCAGTACTTC. The chain couples TRBV19 to TRBJ2-7; the match to TRBD2 covers 9 bases. V lost 6 bases and J lost 7; bases outside the gene matches: 13. Germline CDR1 LNHDA, CDR2 SQIVND (reference sequence). CDR3 length: 15 residues.

Only one count was recorded for this clone. V is TRBV4-3 and J is TRBJ2-3, with D perhaps TRBD2 (5 bases). The CDR3 loop spans 14 amino acids. The germline V and J ends were trimmed by 5 bases and 0 bases, with 9 bases remaining between them. Germline V gives CDR1 LGHNA, CDR2 YSLEER. The CDR3 protein is CASSSDSSTDTQYF. In nucleotides, the CDR3 is TGCGCCAGCAGCTCGGACTCCAGCACAGATACGCAGTATTTT.

The V and J genes are TRBV7-2 and TRBJ2-7; 7 positions match TRBD1. Germline assignment: CDR1 SGHTA and CDR2 FQGNSA. This CDR3 comprises 15 residues. With V trimmed by 4 bases and J by 3 bases, 9 bases remained unmatched. The CDR3 DNA is TGTGCCAGCAGCTCCGACAGGGTTCTCAGCTACGAGCAGTACTTC. Translation: CASSSDRVLSYEQYF. Supplemented by reference TRBV7-2 and TRBJ2-7, the full variable domain reads GAGVSQSPSNKVTEKGKDVELRCDPISGHTALYWYRQSLGQGLEFLIYFQGNSAPDKSGLPSDRFSAERTGGSVSTLTIQRTQQEDSAVYLCASSSDRVLSYEQYFGPGTRLTVT.

This sequence joins TRBV27 and TRBJ2-5; D might be TRBD2 (5 bases). The CDR3 contains 13 residues. In germline, CDR1 is MNHEY, CDR2 SMNVEV (reference sequence). The CDR3 here is CAASWRAGETQYF. The CDR3 nucleotides read TGTGCTGCGAGTTGGCGGGCTGGGGAGACCCAGTACTTC.

The chain uses TRBV21-1 and TRBJ2-1; no DNA check was done on the table's D call, TRBD2. TRBV21-1 has pseudogene status. This CDR3 has 16 residues. The CDR3 here is CASSTDSGGDHNEQFF. CDR3 bases: TGTGCCAGCAGCACTGACTCGGGGGGGGACCACAATGAGCAGTTCTTC.

The rearrangement links TRBV2 to TRBJ2-7, with 7 bases matching TRBD1. Germline V lookup: CDR1 SNHLY, CDR2 FYNNEI. This CDR3 is 14 amino acids long. The ends lost 3 bases at V and 1 base at J; junction bases unmatched: 3. CDR3: CASSDRDSSYEQYF. CDR3 sequence (DNA): TGTGCCAGCAGTGACAGGGACAGTTCCTACGAGCAGTACTTC.

V and J are TRBV6-5 and TRBJ2-5; D remains ambiguous. Germline CDR1 reads MNHEY; CDR2 reads SVGAGI. V was trimmed by 7 bases and J by 14 bases, leaving 20 bases between them. The CDR3 sequence is 12 residues long. CDR3 DNA sequence: TGTGCCAGCAACCAACCCCCGGAGAAGCAATACTTC. Translating it yields CASNQPPEKQYF.

This clone was observed once. The chain carries TRBV4-2 and TRBJ1-5; tentative D call: TRBD1 (5 bases). This CDR3 comprises 15 residues. V shed 3 bases and J shed 0 bases, with 9 bases lying between them. In germline, CDR1 is LGHNA, CDR2 YNFKEQ. CDR3 sequence (DNA): TGTGCCAGCAGCCAGGACAAACTTAGCAATCAGCCCCAGCATTTT. Amino acid sequence: CASSQDKLSNQPQHF.

V gene TRBV6-6 combines with J gene TRBJ1-2; D unresolved. Germline V gives CDR1 MNHNY, CDR2 SVGAGI (reference sequence). The CDR3 has 15 amino acids. V was pared by 7 bases and J by 3 bases, with 18 bases between. The CDR3 sequence is CASTRPEGIDYGYTF. The CDR3 nucleotides are TGTGCCAGCACCCGCCCGGAGGGTATAGACTATGGCTACACCTTC.

V is TRBV2 and J is TRBJ2-7; 7 bases line up with TRBD1. J gave up 0 bases and V 2 bases, and 1 base lay outside the gene matches. This CDR3 spans 14 amino acids. CDR1 is SNHLY, CDR2 FYNNEI, per germline. The CDR3 loop reads CASSEWDSSYEQYF. As DNA, the CDR3 is TGTGCCAGCAGTGAATGGGACAGCTCCTACGAGCAGTACTTC.

V and J are TRBV6-1 and TRBJ2-2, with 8 positions matching TRBD1. The J segment lost 4 bases and the V segment lost 6 bases, leaving 7 bases of the junction unmatched. From germline, CDR1 is MNHNS and CDR2 SASEGT. The CDR3 sequence is 15 residues long. The CDR3 DNA is TGTGCCAGCAGGGAGCAGGGGGCTGGCACCGGGGAGCTGTTTTTT. As protein: CASREQGAGTGELFF.

The chain recombines TRBV6-5 with TRBJ2-5; 8 bases are shared with TRBD1. The V gene end was trimmed by 6 bases and the J gene end by 4 bases; junction bases not matched to a gene: 4. CDR1 and CDR2 from the germline V gene are MNHEY and SVGAGI. CDR3 size: 13 residues. CDR3 residues: CASSPGQAETQYF. The CDR3 DNA is TGTGCCAGCAGCCCGGGACAGGCAGAGACCCAGTACTTC.

This clone was counted once. The chain is built from TRBV11-1 and TRBJ2-5; TRBD1 matches at 10 bases. The V segment lost 5 bases and the J segment 5 bases; nucleotides outside the gene matches: 5. Germline CDR1 reads SGHAT; CDR2 reads FQDESV (reference sequence). The CDR3 has 14 residues. Here the CDR3 reads CASSADRGRETQYF. CDR3 in DNA: TGTGCCAGCAGCGCCGACAGGGGGCGGGAGACCCAGTACTTC.

The J gene is TRBJ1-4, the V gene TRBV23-1; the D gene is possibly TRBD1 (5 bases). TRBV23-1 counts as an open reading frame of uncertain function. The CDR3 is made up of 17 amino acids. Trimming shortened V by 2 bases and J by 0 bases, and 13 bases separated the two germline ends. The CDR3 here is CASSQGTDSTTNEKLFF. CDR3 bases: TGCGCCAGCAGTCAAGGCACAGACAGTACAACTAATGAAAAACTGTTTTTT.

J is TRBJ1-1 and V is TRBV5-1, with 7 bases that match TRBD1. CDR1 and CDR2 (germline): SGHRS, YFSETQ. The CDR3 is made up of 14 amino acids. With 4 bases clipped from V and 5 bases from J, the junction kept 8 bases outside the gene matches. CDR3 nucleotide sequence: TGCGCCAGCAGCCCCGGGACAGCTGGAACTGAAGCTTTCTTT. It encodes CASSPGTAGTEAFF. Looking up the rest from reference TRBV5-1 and TRBJ1-1 gives the full variable domain: KAGVTQTPRYLIKTRGQQVTLSCSPISGHRSVSWYQQTPGQGLQFLFEYFSETQRNKGNFPGRFSGRQFSNSRSEMNVSTLELGDSALYLCASSPGTAGTEAFFGQGTRLTVV.

The chain combines TRBV10-2 with TRBJ2-2; D gene unclear. Per the germline V gene, CDR1 is WSHSY and CDR2 is SAAADI. The CDR3 totals 12 residues. With 3 bases removed from V and 6 bases from J, the gap between germline ends came to 5 bases. CDR3 nucleotides: TGCGCCAGCAGTGAAGCCTCCGGGGAGCTGTTTTTT. This sequence encodes CASSEASGELFF.

The chain links TRBV4-2 to TRBJ2-6; 11 bases line up with TRBD2. With V trimmed by 1 base and J by 0 bases, 8 bases remained unmatched. CDR3 size: 20 residues. Germline loops: CDR1 LGHNA, CDR2 YNFKEQ. The CDR3 DNA sequence: TGTGCCAGCAGCCAAGTTTCTAGGGGGACTAGCGGCTCTGGGGCCAACGTCCTGACTTTC. Its translation: CASSQVSRGTSGSGANVLTF.

The V gene is TRBV9, the J gene TRBJ2-2; TRBD1 matches 8 bases. V trimming: 3 bases; J trimming: 4 bases; junction bases outside the gene matches: 5. The CDR3 consists of 15 residues. The germline V gene encodes CDR1 SGDLS and CDR2 YYNGEE. The CDR3 spells CASSGGQGSTGELFF. The DNA for the CDR3 is TGTGCCAGCAGCGGAGGACAGGGTTCCACCGGGGAGCTGTTTTTT.

The V gene is TRBV2, the J gene TRBJ2-5; 8 bases match TRBD1. V shed 7 bases, J shed 0 bases, and the junction held 7 bases outside the gene matches. CDR1 is SNHLY and CDR2 is FYNNEI in the germline V gene. This CDR3 region has 15 residues. The CDR3 here is CASIRTGSYQETQYF. The DNA of the CDR3 is TGTGCCAGCATAAGGACAGGGTCGTACCAAGAGACCCAGTACTTC.

This clone was seen a single time. The CDR3 DNA reads as TGTGCCAGCAGCGTAGCTAGCAGCTCCTACAATGAGCAGTTCTTC. This translates into CASSVASSSYNEQFF. V usage is TRBV9 and J usage is TRBJ2-1; D is perhaps TRBD2 (5 bases). In germline, CDR1 is SGDLS, CDR2 YYNGEE. Deletions cut 0 bases from V and 0 bases from J, with 7 bases between. The CDR3 totals 15 residues.

The chain combines TRBV5-1 with TRBJ2-3, with TRBD2 matching 8 bases. V was clipped by 3 bases and J by 1 base; unmatched bases: 10. This CDR3 spans 17 amino acids. Germline loops: CDR1 SGHRS, CDR2 YFSETQ. CDR3 DNA: TGCGCCAGCAGCTCTCTTATGACCGGGGGGGGCACAGATACGCAGTATTTT. As protein: CASSSLMTGGGTDTQYF.

The genes are TRBV11-2 and TRBJ2-3; 8 bases agree with TRBD2. This CDR3 is built from 15 residues. V lost 4 bases, J lost 0 bases, and 3 bases stayed unmatched. Germline-derived CDR1 and CDR2 are SGHAT and FQNNGV. The CDR3, as DNA: TGTGCCAGCAGCTCACTAGCGGTTAGCACAGATACGCAGTATTTT. Translation gives CASSSLAVSTDTQYF.

CDR3 in DNA: TGTGCCAGCAGTGAAGACGGTTCGTTGCCCCAGCATTTT. Translating gives CASSEDGSLPQHF. The chain recombines TRBV2 with TRBJ1-5; D uncertain. This CDR3 has 13 residues. V was clipped by 1 base and J by 9 bases, with 10 bases between them. CDR1 SNHLY and CDR2 FYNNEI come from the germline V gene. The full variable domain, its missing parts supplied by reference TRBV2 and TRBJ1-5, is EPEVTQTPSHQVTQMGQEVILRCVPISNHLYFYWYRQILGQKVEFLVSFYNNEISEKSEIFDDQFSVERPDGSNFTLKIRSTKLEDSAMYFCASSEDGSLPQHFGDGTRLSIL.